This paragraph reports one T cell receptor (beta chain). Per germline, CDR1 LGHNA and CDR2 YNFKEQ. This CDR3 spans 15 amino acids. V lost 1 base, J lost 6 bases, and 14 bases lay in between. This sample is drawn from a study of blood T cell repertoires in COVID-19. Sequencing was performed with immunoSEQ multiplex PCR; in TCRdb, only in-frame clones are kept and a portion is missing. This sample has roughly 70,000 clones; less than 75% occur once, and the top ten carry around 20%. Sequences were obtained from peripheral blood. This clonotype was sampled from a man aged 55 to 70 with acute or convalescent COVID-19. J is TRBJ2-3 and V is TRBV4-2; D is perhaps TRBD2 (6 bases). The CDR3 sequence: CASSQGLGGGDTQYF. DNA for the CDR3: TGTGCCAGCAGCCAAGGCCTCGGGGGTGGGGATACGCAGTATTTT.